This T cell receptor beta chain comes out of a study of early T cells in non-severe SARS-CoV-2 infection. This clonotype was seen ten or more times. TCRdb reprocessed the 5' RACE reads via MiXCR and lists one record per CDR3 protein. The sample yields under 85,000 distinct CDR3 sequences, under 9.5% seen once. V was pared by 4 bases and J by 9 bases, with 9 bases of the junction left unmatched. The CDR3 loop spans 14 amino acids. Germline loops: CDR1 LNHDA, CDR2 SQIVND (reference sequence). The gene calls are TRBV19 and TRBJ2-1; 7 nucleotides agree with TRBD1. This TCR was recovered from an adult who was a healthcare worker with PCR-confirmed SARS-CoV-2 infection or an uninfected control (not recorded which). Sequencing was performed on whole blood. CDR3 sequence: CASSTDRVAAEQFF. In nucleotides, the CDR3 is TGTGCCAGTAGTACCGACAGGGTTGCGGCTGAGCAGTTCTTC. Using reference TRBV19 and TRBJ2-1 for the parts outside the CDR3, the full variable domain is DGGITQSPKYLFRKEGQNVTLSCEQNLNHDAMYWYRQDPGQGLRLIYYSQIVNDFQKGDIAEGYSVSREKKESFPLTVTSAQKNPTAFYLCASSTDRVAAEQFFGPGTRLTVL.